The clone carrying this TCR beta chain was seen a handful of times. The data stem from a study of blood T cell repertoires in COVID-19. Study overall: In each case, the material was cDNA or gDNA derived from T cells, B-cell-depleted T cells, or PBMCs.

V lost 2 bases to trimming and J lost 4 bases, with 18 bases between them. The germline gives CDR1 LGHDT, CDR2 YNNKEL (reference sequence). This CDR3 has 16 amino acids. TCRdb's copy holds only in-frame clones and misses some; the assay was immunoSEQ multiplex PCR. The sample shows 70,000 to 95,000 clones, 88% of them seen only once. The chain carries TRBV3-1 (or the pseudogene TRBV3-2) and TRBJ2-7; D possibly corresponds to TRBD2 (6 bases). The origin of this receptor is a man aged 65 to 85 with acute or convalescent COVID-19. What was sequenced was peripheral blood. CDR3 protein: CASSQLRGGRGYEQYF. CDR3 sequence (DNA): TGTGCCAGCAGCCAATTGAGGGGAGGCCGCGGGTACGAGCAGTACTTC.